The 12 T cell receptor beta chains in this list originate from one sample, sequenced in a study of shared clonotypes between healthy human individuals. This table comes from immunoSEQ multiplex PCR, and its TCRdb copy is limited to in-frame clones, with some not included. The sample gives about 700,000 clones, over 65% of which show up once; 1.7% is in the top ten. Sequencing was performed on memory CD4+ T cells sorted from blood. Subset of the sample: CD45RA-negative fraction. The source is a woman between 25 and 40 years old in good health.

As regards this clone: Additional DNA sequences in this sample encode the identical CDR3. The chain recombines TRBV7-9 with TRBJ2-2; TRBD2 is a possible D gene (6 bases). V was clipped by 3 bases and J by 2 bases, with 7 bases between them. Looked up from germline, CDR1 is SEHNR and CDR2 is FQNEAQ (reference sequence). The CDR3 spans 14 residues. CDR3 amino acids: CASSLGLNTGELFF. The CDR3 nucleotides are TGTGCCAGCAGCTTGGGACTCAACACCGGGGAGCTGTTTTTT.

In the case of this clone: This sample includes further DNA sequences coding for the same CDR3. J is TRBJ2-7 and V is TRBV5-4; TRBD1 matches 8 bases. This CDR3 is built from 13 residues. Germline V gene sequence: CDR1 SGHNT, CDR2 YYREEE (reference sequence). The V and J ends lost 5 bases and 3 bases, in that order; junction bases with no gene match: 4. The CDR3 nucleotides read TGTGCCAGCAGACGGGACAGGTTCTACGAGCAGTACTTC. Protein product: CASRRDRFYEQYF.

Regarding this clone: The same CDR3 can be traced to other DNA sequences in this sample. The rearrangement uses TRBV5-4 and TRBJ2-1; 9 bases are a match to TRBD2. The CDR3 contains 16 residues. Germline values: CDR1 SGHNT, CDR2 YYREEE (reference sequence). V gave up 0 bases and J gave up 4 bases; unmatched junction bases: 5. The CDR3 protein is CASSLAGLAGYNEQFF. As DNA, the CDR3 is TGTGCCAGCAGCTTGGCCGGTCTAGCGGGGTACAATGAGCAGTTCTTC.

The chain joins TRBV4-1 to TRBJ2-1; TRBD2 agrees at 12 bases. V shed 2 bases, J shed 8 bases, and the junction held 7 bases outside the gene matches. There are 16 residues in the CDR3. CDR1 MGHRA and CDR2 YSYEKL come from the germline V gene. CDR3 residues: CASSQPSSGRAYEQFF. In nucleotides, the CDR3 is TGCGCCAGCAGCCAACCCTCTAGCGGGAGGGCGTATGAGCAGTTCTTC.

V usage is TRBV10-2 and J usage is TRBJ1-2, with D tentatively TRBD1 (5 bases). The CDR3 runs to 14 residues. The germline V gene has CDR1 WSHSY and CDR2 SAAADI. V lost 4 bases, J lost 7 bases, and 16 bases lay in between. CDR3 residues: CASSGDARGGGYTF. DNA for the CDR3: TGCGCCAGCAGTGGGGACGCAAGAGGCGGTGGCTACACCTTC.

V gene TRBV18 combines with J gene TRBJ1-4, with 8 bases matching TRBD1. Germline lookup yields CDR1 KGHSH and CDR2 LQKENI. Trimming at V came to 6 bases and at J to 7 bases, leaving 10 bases not matched to a gene. CDR3 size: 15 residues. The DNA for the CDR3 is TGTGCCAGCTCCCTCGGACAGGGCCACGGTGAAAAACTGTTTTTT. It specifies CASSLGQGHGEKLFF.

The chain has TRBV19 and TRBJ2-7, with TRBD2 as a possible D gene (7 bases). CDR1 is LNHDA and CDR2 is SQIVND in the germline V gene (reference sequence). The CDR3 totals 15 residues. With 2 bases removed from V and 0 bases from J, the gap between germline ends came to 11 bases. CDR3 coding DNA: TGTGCCAGTAGTATAACAGGGAGGGACTCCTACGAGCAGTACTTC. This codes for CASSITGRDSYEQYF.

This chain uses TRBV27 with TRBJ1-5; D gene unclear. Trimming pared 3 bases from V and 9 bases from J, leaving 15 bases between. Germline loops: CDR1 MNHEY, CDR2 SMNVEV (reference sequence). The CDR3 runs to 14 residues. The CDR3: CASSFQKVGWPQHF. The DNA for the CDR3 is TGTGCCAGCAGTTTCCAGAAGGTCGGGTGGCCCCAGCATTTT.

This chain uses TRBV5-1 with TRBJ2-1; 9 nucleotides match TRBD2. CDR1 is SGHRS, CDR2 YFSETQ, per germline. V shed 4 bases, J shed 6 bases, and the junction held 5 bases outside the gene matches. There are 14 residues in the CDR3. The CDR3: CASSGTAGGNEQFF. Written as DNA, the CDR3 is TGCGCCAGCAGCGGAACAGCGGGGGGCAATGAGCAGTTCTTC. Full variable domain (outside the CDR3, taken from reference TRBV5-1 and TRBJ2-1): KAGVTQTPRYLIKTRGQQVTLSCSPISGHRSVSWYQQTPGQGLQFLFEYFSETQRNKGNFPGRFSGRQFSNSRSEMNVSTLELGDSALYLCASSGTAGGNEQFFGPGTRLTVL.

This sequence joins TRBV27 and TRBJ2-5; 10 bases match TRBD1. The germline gives CDR1 MNHEY, CDR2 SMNVEV (reference sequence). CDR3 size: 14 residues. The V and J ends lost 9 bases and 4 bases, in that order; junction bases with no gene match: 8. CDR3 in amino acids: CASVDRGRGETQYF. The CDR3 nucleotides read TGTGCCAGTGTGGACAGGGGGAGAGGAGAGACCCAGTACTTC.

V usage is TRBV5-4 and J usage is TRBJ1-2; TRBD1 matches at 10 bases. This CDR3 has 14 residues. V lost 6 bases, J lost 8 bases, and 10 bases stayed unmatched. Germline loops: CDR1 SGHNT, CDR2 YYREEE (reference sequence). The CDR3 here is CASIRSGTGDGYTF. As DNA, the CDR3 is TGTGCCAGCATCAGATCCGGGACAGGGGACGGCTACACCTTC.

This clone has just one count. J is TRBJ2-1 and V is TRBV7-3; D is ambiguous. This CDR3 spans 14 amino acids. Germline V CDR1 and CDR2: SGHTA, FQGTGA. With 2 bases removed from V and 7 bases from J, the gap between germline ends came to 12 bases. CDR3 region: CASSLGFPPNEQFF. CDR3 DNA sequence: TGTGCCAGCAGCTTAGGATTTCCCCCGAATGAGCAGTTCTTC.